One and the same sample provided the 2 T cell receptor beta chains below, sequenced in a study of shared clonotypes between healthy human individuals. Generated by immunoSEQ multiplex PCR, the TCRdb table keeps only in-frame clones and is missing some. This repertoire shows about 710,000 clones, 55% to 75% found once; its top ten account for around 1.7%. Sequencing was performed on memory CD4+ T cells sorted from blood. Specified subset: CD45RA-negative fraction. The receptor set was obtained from a woman in her 30s in good health.

A note on this clone: Being one base from a much bigger clone, this may be a read error. The V and J genes are TRBV6-4 and TRBJ2-3; a weak D match, TRBD2 (5 bases). Deletions cut 5 bases from V and 0 bases from J, with 6 bases between. Germline CDR1 is MRHNA and CDR2 is SNTAGT. CDR3 length equals 13 residues. This chain's CDR3 is CASSRTSTDTQYF. In nucleotides, the CDR3 is TGTGCCAGCAGTAGGACTAGCACAGATACGCAGTATTTT.

The gene calls are TRBV6-5 and TRBJ2-1, with D possibly being TRBD2 (6 bases). This CDR3 has 15 residues. Germline V gene data show CDR1 as MNHEY and CDR2 as SVGAGI. Trimming took 9 bases from V and 7 from J, leaving 22 bases between them. In nucleotides, the CDR3 is TGTGCCAGTTCCCTGGGAGGCTATATAAGGAATGAGCAGTTCTTC. Residues: CASSLGGYIRNEQFF.